The rows below give T cell receptor beta chains drawn from one sample of a study of HIV-infected patients and healthy controls. TCRdb processed the 5' RACE reads anew with MiXCR; each CDR3 protein has one entry. The table includes more than 15,000 distinct CDR3 sequences, roughly 9% detected once. The source material was blood. These receptors were obtained from an adult in good health. CDR3s include the opening cysteine and the closing phenylalanine or tryptophan. Fields, in order: clone size, J gene, D gene, V gene, CDR3 protein, CDR3 DNA. The D gene is left open where the match is weak. Size is omitted from some rows. Given values are once, few, many or a class for expanded clones.

clone_size: .; j_call: TRBJ2-7; d_call: .; v_call: TRBV27; cdr3_aa: CASSLGGNYEQYF; cdr3_nt: TGTGCCAGCAGTTTAGGCGGAAACTACGAGCAGTACTTC
clone_size: medium-sized; j_call: TRBJ2-5; d_call: .; v_call: TRBV5-1; cdr3_aa: CASTLQGGWETQYF; cdr3_nt: TGCGCCAGCACGCTACAGGGAGGCTGGGAGACCCAGTACTTC
clone_size: medium-sized; j_call: TRBJ1-5; d_call: .; v_call: TRBV28; cdr3_aa: CASSLLRAGGSNQPQHF; cdr3_nt: TGTGCCAGCAGTTTATTACGCGCGGGGGGCAGCAATCAGCCCCAGCATTTT
clone_size: many; j_call: TRBJ2-2; d_call: TRBD1; v_call: TRBV28; cdr3_aa: CASSLRQGALTGELFF; cdr3_nt: TGTGCCAGCAGTCTCCGACAGGGGGCGCTGACCGGGGAGCTGTTTTTT
clone_size: many; j_call: TRBJ2-6; d_call: .; v_call: TRBV20-1; cdr3_aa: CSARGDSGANVLTF; cdr3_nt: TGCAGTGCTAGAGGAGACTCTGGGGCCAACGTCCTGACTTTC
clone_size: many; j_call: TRBJ2-2; d_call: .; v_call: TRBV28; cdr3_aa: CASKTGNTGELFF; cdr3_nt: TGTGCCAGCAAAACGGGAAACACCGGGGAGCTGTTTTTT
clone_size: many; j_call: TRBJ1-4; d_call: TRBD1; v_call: TRBV6-5; cdr3_aa: CASRSDRGITGSHPTNEKLFF; cdr3_nt: TGTGCCAGCAGGTCCGACAGGGGTATAACAGGAAGTCACCCAACTAATGAAAAACTGTTTTTT
clone_size: .; j_call: TRBJ2-3; d_call: .; v_call: TRBV20-1; cdr3_aa: CSASQGSTDTQYF; cdr3_nt: TGCAGTGCTAGCCAGGGTTCAACAGATACGCAGTATTTT
clone_size: medium-sized; j_call: TRBJ1-6; d_call: TRBD1; v_call: TRBV10-1; cdr3_aa: CASSAGDRVSPLHF; cdr3_nt: TGCGCCAGCAGTGCTGGGGACAGGGTTTCACCCCTCCACTTT
clone_size: medium-sized; j_call: TRBJ2-5; d_call: TRBD2; v_call: TRBV28; cdr3_aa: CATMRLAGVSETQYF; cdr3_nt: TGTGCCACCATGAGACTAGCGGGAGTCTCGGAGACCCAGTACTTC
clone_size: medium-sized; j_call: TRBJ1-1; d_call: .; v_call: TRBV28; cdr3_aa: CASRMDFLNTEAFF; cdr3_nt: TGTGCCAGCAGAATGGACTTTTTGAACACTGAAGCTTTCTTT
clone_size: .; j_call: TRBJ1-1; d_call: .; v_call: TRBV6-1; cdr3_aa: CASSEQSRGYRAFF; cdr3_nt: TGTGCCAGCAGTGAACAGTCCCGGGGCTATAGGGCTTTCTTT
clone_size: many; j_call: TRBJ2-1; d_call: .; v_call: TRBV19; cdr3_aa: CASSMVEPYNEQFF; cdr3_nt: TGTGCCAGTAGTATGGTGGAGCCCTACAATGAGCAGTTCTTC
clone_size: many; j_call: TRBJ2-7; d_call: .; v_call: TRBV5-5; cdr3_aa: CASSGDRLAYEQYF; cdr3_nt: TGTGCCAGCAGCGGGGACAGACTAGCCTACGAGCAGTACTTC
clone_size: many; j_call: TRBJ2-3; d_call: TRBD2; v_call: TRBV20-1; cdr3_aa: CSARGGFGGTSTDTQYF; cdr3_nt: TGCAGTGCTAGAGGAGGTTTCGGGGGGACTAGCACAGATACGCAGTATTTT
clone_size: many; j_call: TRBJ2-1; d_call: TRBD2; v_call: TRBV7-2; cdr3_aa: CASSLLESGRAESSYNEQFF; cdr3_nt: TGTGCCAGCAGCTTATTAGAAAGCGGGAGGGCCGAGAGCTCCTACAATGAGCAGTTCTTC
clone_size: many; j_call: TRBJ2-5; d_call: .; v_call: TRBV28; cdr3_aa: CASSPGDQETQYF; cdr3_nt: TGTGCCAGCAGTCCCGGGGATCAAGAGACCCAGTACTTC
clone_size: many; j_call: TRBJ1-5; d_call: .; v_call: TRBV19; cdr3_aa: CASSEDLLLGLGGGQPQHF; cdr3_nt: TGTGCCAGTAGTGAAGATCTACTCTTGGGGCTTGGTGGGGGACAGCCCCAGCATTTT
clone_size: few; j_call: TRBJ1-1; d_call: .; v_call: TRBV15; cdr3_aa: CATLHRANTEAFF; cdr3_nt: TGTGCCACCCTGCACAGGGCGAACACTGAAGCTTTCTTT
clone_size: few; j_call: TRBJ2-2; d_call: .; v_call: TRBV5-6; cdr3_aa: CASSLETTGWTGELFF; cdr3_nt: TGTGCCAGCAGCTTGGAGACTACAGGTTGGACCGGGGAGCTGTTTTTT
clone_size: many; j_call: TRBJ1-4; d_call: .; v_call: TRBV5-1; cdr3_aa: CASSLGISGAREKLFF; cdr3_nt: TGCGCCAGCAGCTTGGGTATTTCGGGGGCTCGCGAAAAACTGTTTTTT
clone_size: many; j_call: TRBJ2-1; d_call: .; v_call: TRBV15; cdr3_aa: CATSSMTLGSVKNEQFF; cdr3_nt: TGTGCCACCAGCAGTATGACCCTGGGGTCAGTTAAGAATGAGCAGTTCTTC
clone_size: many; j_call: TRBJ2-1; d_call: .; v_call: TRBV7-9; cdr3_aa: CASSSGDNEQFF; cdr3_nt: TGTGCCAGCAGCTCAGGGGACAATGAGCAGTTCTTC
clone_size: medium-sized; j_call: TRBJ2-3; d_call: .; v_call: TRBV29-1; cdr3_aa: CSVGGVSSTDTQYF; cdr3_nt: TGCAGCGTTGGCGGGGTATCTAGCACAGATACGCAGTATTTT
clone_size: few; j_call: TRBJ2-7; d_call: .; v_call: TRBV5-1; cdr3_aa: CASSLESGYEQYF; cdr3_nt: TGCGCCAGCAGCTTGGAGTCTGGGTACGAGCAGTACTTC
clone_size: many; j_call: TRBJ2-1; d_call: .; v_call: TRBV20-1; cdr3_aa: CSALYRASNYNEQFF; cdr3_nt: TGCAGTGCCCTATACCGGGCTAGTAACTACAATGAGCAGTTCTTC
clone_size: few; j_call: TRBJ2-5; d_call: TRBD1; v_call: TRBV29-1; cdr3_aa: CSARIPGQGETQYF; cdr3_nt: TGCAGCGCCAGAATACCGGGACAGGGGGAGACCCAGTACTTC
clone_size: few; j_call: TRBJ2-7; d_call: TRBD2; v_call: TRBV19; cdr3_aa: CASSIAPGLLYEQYF; cdr3_nt: TGTGCCAGTAGTATAGCGCCGGGACTACTATACGAGCAGTACTTC
clone_size: medium-sized; j_call: TRBJ2-1; d_call: .; v_call: TRBV5-4; cdr3_aa: CASSPASYNEQFF; cdr3_nt: TGTGCCAGCAGCCCGGCTAGCTACAATGAGCAGTTCTTC
clone_size: many; j_call: TRBJ2-4; d_call: TRBD2; v_call: TRBV28; cdr3_aa: CASRHGTSGRVSKNIQYF; cdr3_nt: TGTGCCAGCAGACATGGGACTAGCGGGAGGGTGTCCAAAAACATTCAGTACTTC
clone_size: many; j_call: TRBJ2-5; d_call: TRBD2; v_call: TRBV24-1; cdr3_aa: CATSDRTSGETQYF; cdr3_nt: TGTGCCACCAGTGACCGGACTAGCGGAGAGACCCAGTACTTC
clone_size: many; j_call: TRBJ1-2; d_call: .; v_call: TRBV30; cdr3_aa: CAWSVRQYGYTF; cdr3_nt: TGTGCCTGGAGTGTACGTCAGTATGGCTACACCTTC
clone_size: medium-sized; j_call: TRBJ1-2; d_call: .; v_call: TRBV14; cdr3_aa: CASSQAGLGYGYTF; cdr3_nt: TGTGCCAGCAGCCAAGCGGGGCTAGGCTATGGCTACACCTTC
clone_size: many; j_call: TRBJ2-1; d_call: TRBD2; v_call: TRBV18; cdr3_aa: CASSPRSTSGSPYNEQFF; cdr3_nt: TGTGCCAGCTCACCGAGATCGACTAGCGGGAGCCCCTACAATGAGCAGTTCTTC
clone_size: many; j_call: TRBJ2-5; d_call: TRBD2; v_call: TRBV18; cdr3_aa: CASSPTSGSLQETQYF; cdr3_nt: TGTGCCAGCTCACCTACTAGCGGGAGTTTACAAGAGACCCAGTACTTC
clone_size: many; j_call: TRBJ1-2; d_call: .; v_call: TRBV5-1; cdr3_aa: CASSRMAGDSYGYTF; cdr3_nt: TGCGCCAGCAGTAGGATGGCAGGGGATAGCTATGGCTACACCTTC
clone_size: .; j_call: TRBJ2-3; d_call: .; v_call: TRBV7-7; cdr3_aa: CASGEGGPADTQYF; cdr3_nt: TGTGCCAGCGGGGAGGGGGGCCCAGCAGATACGCAGTATTTT